These T cell receptor beta chains were read from a single sample in a study of T-cell memory formation after mild COVID-19. TCRdb reanalysed the 5' RACE reads using MiXCR and keeps one entry per CDR3 protein. The data hold roughly 300,000 distinct CDR3 sequences, with roughly 8.2% observed a single time. Sequencing used PBMCs or a T cell subset sorted from them (not recorded which). The receptors derive from a man between 18 and 35 years old who had mild COVID-19 (a few samples of this study predate the infection). Cell type and time point are not known. CDR3s include the opening cysteine and the closing phenylalanine or tryptophan. A D gene is named only where the DNA matches it firmly. Size tells how often a clone was seen (once, few, many) or the class of an expanded clone, and some rows leave it out.

J: TRBJ1-1; D: -; size: -; V: TRBV7-8; CDR3: CASSLVTARTEAFF; DNA: TGTGCCAGCAGCTTAGTCACGGCTCGCACTGAAGCTTTCTTT
J: TRBJ1-1; D: -; size: many; V: TRBV5-1; CDR3: CASSSDGNTEAFF; DNA: TGCGCCAGCAGCTCGGACGGTAACACTGAAGCTTTCTTT
J: TRBJ1-2; D: TRBD1; size: -; V: TRBV27; CDR3: CASSPRQGPVYGYTF; DNA: TGTGCCAGCAGTCCCCGACAGGGGCCGGTCTATGGCTACACCTTC
J: TRBJ2-7; D: -; size: few; V: TRBV5-1; CDR3: CASSLGNQGWFVYEQYF; DNA: TGCGCCAGCAGCTTGGGGAACCAGGGTTGGTTTGTCTACGAGCAGTACTTC
J: TRBJ1-1; D: TRBD1; size: -; V: TRBV6-2/TRBV6-3; CDR3: CASNDRGQGTEAFF; DNA: TGTGCCAGCAATGACAGGGGGCAGGGCACTGAAGCTTTCTTT
J: TRBJ1-5; D: TRBD1; size: -; V: TRBV4-2; CDR3: CASSQPTGNQPQHF; DNA: TGTGCCAGCAGCCAACCGACAGGGAATCAGCCCCAGCATTTT
J: TRBJ2-3; D: -; size: -; V: TRBV5-1; CDR3: CASSPGDIDTQYF; DNA: TGCGCCAGCTCTCCTGGGGACATCGATACGCAGTATTTT
J: TRBJ1-6; D: TRBD1; size: -; V: TRBV12-3/TRBV12-4; CDR3: CASRYSGTGAANSPLHF; DNA: TGTGCCAGCAGATACTCCGGGACAGGGGCAGCGAATTCACCCCTCCACTTT
J: TRBJ2-5; D: TRBD1; size: many; V: TRBV11-2; CDR3: CASRGQGQETQYF; DNA: TGTGCCAGCAGAGGACAGGGCCAAGAGACCCAGTACTTC
J: TRBJ2-5; D: TRBD2; size: -; V: TRBV10-2; CDR3: CASRGSSGGRETQYF; DNA: TGCGCCAGCAGGGGCTCCAGCGGGGGAAGAGAGACCCAGTACTTC
J: TRBJ2-1; D: TRBD2; size: -; V: TRBV20-1; CDR3: CSASPNRLAGGPSSYNEQFF; DNA: TGCAGTGCTAGCCCCAACCGACTAGCGGGGGGACCTAGCTCCTACAATGAGCAGTTCTTC
J: TRBJ2-1; D: -; size: few; V: TRBV29-1; CDR3: CSVSNNEQFF; DNA: TGCAGCGTTTCTAACAATGAGCAGTTCTTC
J: TRBJ1-2; D: -; size: -; V: TRBV6-5; CDR3: CASTLTGSYSYTF; DNA: TGTGCCAGCACCCTAACAGGGAGCTATAGCTACACCTTC
J: TRBJ1-6; D: TRBD1; size: few; V: TRBV6-5; CDR3: CASSYSGQGLRSPLHF; DNA: TGTGCCAGCAGTTACTCGGGACAGGGCCTGAGATCACCCCTCCACTTT
J: TRBJ2-3; D: -; size: -; V: TRBV4-2; CDR3: CASSQDRGTVGADTQYF; DNA: TGTGCCAGCAGCCAAGATCGGGGGACTGTGGGGGCAGATACGCAGTATTTT
J: TRBJ2-1; D: -; size: -; V: TRBV5-5; CDR3: CASSFLAMWGSSYNEQFF; DNA: TGTGCCAGCAGCTTCCTGGCAATGTGGGGTTCCTCCTACAATGAGCAGTTCTTC
J: TRBJ2-1; D: -; size: few; V: TRBV19; CDR3: CATMRGDAYNEQFF; DNA: TGTGCCACCATGCGGGGAGATGCTTACAATGAGCAGTTCTTC
J: TRBJ1-1; D: -; size: few; V: TRBV29-1; CDR3: CSADRSLNTEAFF; DNA: TGCAGCGCTGACAGGTCGCTGAACACTGAAGCTTTCTTT
J: TRBJ2-5; D: TRBD2; size: many; V: TRBV6-5; CDR3: CASSYTGLAGPQTQYF; DNA: TGTGCCAGCAGTTACACGGGACTAGCGGGACCACAGACCCAGTACTTC
J: TRBJ2-1; D: -; size: few; V: TRBV6-6; CDR3: CASSFPGTGGDEQFF; DNA: TGTGCCAGCAGTTTCCCCGGGACGGGGGGCGATGAGCAGTTCTTC
J: TRBJ2-3; D: TRBD2; size: few; V: TRBV6-5; CDR3: CASSLGLAGRTDTQYF; DNA: TGTGCCAGCAGTTTGGGACTAGCGGGGAGGACAGATACGCAGTATTTT
J: TRBJ1-6; D: TRBD1; size: -; V: TRBV27; CDR3: CASRVWEGAVNSPLHF; DNA: TGTGCCAGCAGGGTCTGGGAGGGGGCCGTTAATTCACCCCTCCACTTT
J: TRBJ1-2; D: TRBD1; size: few; V: TRBV7-2; CDR3: CASSLLQGAFSYGYTF; DNA: TGTGCCAGCAGCTTATTACAGGGGGCATTTAGCTATGGCTACACCTTC
J: TRBJ1-4; D: TRBD1; size: few; V: TRBV5-5; CDR3: CASSPTGQGLGNEKLFF; DNA: TGTGCCAGCAGCCCGACGGGACAGGGGTTGGGGAATGAAAAACTGTTTTTT
J: TRBJ1-1; D: -; size: many; V: TRBV6-2/TRBV6-3; CDR3: CASSYIGGTEAFF; DNA: TGTGCCAGCAGTTACATCGGGGGGACTGAAGCTTTCTTT
J: TRBJ1-2; D: TRBD1; size: -; V: TRBV6-1; CDR3: CASSEAPGTANYGYTF; DNA: TGTGCCAGCAGTGAGGCTCCCGGGACAGCTAACTATGGCTACACCTTC
J: TRBJ2-5; D: -; size: few; V: TRBV7-8; CDR3: CASSLPSETQYF; DNA: TGTGCCAGCAGCTTACCCAGCGAGACCCAGTACTTC
J: TRBJ1-4; D: -; size: many; V: TRBV7-9; CDR3: CASSLGFRGTNEKLFF; DNA: TGTGCCAGCAGCTTAGGTTTCAGGGGAACTAATGAAAAACTGTTTTTT
J: TRBJ1-2; D: TRBD1; size: few; V: TRBV20-1; CDR3: CSAPDREDSVSGYTF; DNA: TGCAGTGCCCCCGACAGGGAAGATTCGGTCTCTGGCTACACCTTC
J: TRBJ1-1; D: TRBD1; size: -; V: TRBV3-1; CDR3: CASSQVGVKGWTGVEAFF; DNA: TGTGCCAGCAGCCAAGTAGGGGTAAAAGGTTGGACAGGGGTTGAAGCTTTCTTT
J: TRBJ1-1; D: TRBD1; size: few; V: TRBV29-1; CDR3: CSAGQGAVTEAFF; DNA: TGCAGCGCGGGACAGGGGGCGGTGACTGAAGCTTTCTTT
J: TRBJ1-5; D: -; size: few; V: TRBV6-1; CDR3: CASRIRGASNQPQHF; DNA: TGTGCCAGCAGGATACGAGGGGCGAGCAATCAGCCCCAGCATTTT
J: TRBJ2-3; D: -; size: few; V: TRBV5-1; CDR3: CASATSGAPTDTQYF; DNA: TGCGCCAGCGCTACCTCGGGGGCCCCCACAGATACGCAGTATTTT
J: TRBJ2-2; D: -; size: -; V: TRBV2; CDR3: CASSVGQLPGELFF; DNA: TGTGCCAGCAGTGTCGGCCAACTCCCCGGGGAGCTGTTTTTT
J: TRBJ2-3; D: TRBD1; size: many; V: TRBV7-9; CDR3: CATSGTGSTDTQYF; DNA: TGTGCCACATCCGGGACAGGGAGTACAGATACGCAGTATTTT
J: TRBJ1-4; D: -; size: -; V: TRBV29-1; CDR3: CSVAAGKLFF; DNA: TGCAGCGTTGCGGCGGGAAAACTGTTTTTT
J: TRBJ2-2; D: -; size: many; V: TRBV6-5; CDR3: CASTQGGSTGELFF; DNA: TGTGCCAGCACCCAGGGTGGGTCGACCGGGGAGCTGTTTTTT
J: TRBJ2-7; D: -; size: few; V: TRBV7-3; CDR3: CASSLNPGIVHEQYF; DNA: TGTGCCAGCAGCTTAAATCCGGGGATCGTCCACGAGCAGTACTTC
J: TRBJ2-1; D: TRBD1; size: -; V: TRBV7-2; CDR3: CATRQGAYNEQFF; DNA: TGTGCCACCCGGCAGGGGGCCTACAATGAGCAGTTCTTC
J: TRBJ2-6; D: -; size: -; V: TRBV3-1; CDR3: CASSQVMTSGANVLTF; DNA: TGTGCCAGCAGCCAAGTAATGACTTCTGGGGCCAACGTCCTGACTTTC
J: TRBJ2-7; D: -; size: few; V: TRBV27; CDR3: CASSLSRGWEQYF; DNA: TGTGCCAGCAGTTTATCGAGGGGTTGGGAGCAGTACTTC
J: TRBJ2-2; D: TRBD1; size: few; V: TRBV7-9; CDR3: CASRAKPGQGYTGELFF; DNA: TGTGCCAGCAGGGCAAAACCGGGACAGGGATACACCGGGGAGCTGTTTTTT
J: TRBJ1-3; D: -; size: -; V: TRBV7-2; CDR3: CASSSSGVSGNTIYF; DNA: TGTGCCAGCAGCTCATCAGGGGTCTCTGGAAACACCATATATTTT
J: TRBJ2-7; D: -; size: -; V: TRBV11-2; CDR3: CASSFGGELTYEQYF; DNA: TGTGCCAGCAGCTTTGGCGGGGAATTAACCTACGAGCAGTACTTC
J: TRBJ1-5; D: -; size: few; V: TRBV4-3; CDR3: CASSQDHQGQPQHF; DNA: TGCGCCAGCAGCCAAGATCATCAGGGGCAGCCCCAGCATTTT
J: TRBJ2-6; D: -; size: -; V: TRBV7-2; CDR3: CASSSRANVLTF; DNA: TGTGCCAGCAGCTCCCGGGCCAACGTCCTGACTTTC
J: TRBJ1-1; D: -; size: few; V: TRBV20-1; CDR3: CSARGTGTKYEAFF; DNA: TGCAGTGCTAGAGGTACCGGGACGAAGTATGAAGCTTTCTTT
J: TRBJ2-3; D: TRBD1; size: few; V: TRBV5-1; CDR3: CASSLEPVAGGSDTQYF; DNA: TGCGCCAGCAGCCTAGAACCCGTCGCAGGGGGTTCAGATACGCAGTATTTT
J: TRBJ2-2; D: -; size: -; V: TRBV24-1; CDR3: CATSDPRQANTGELFF; DNA: TGTGCCACCAGTGATCCCCGACAGGCGAACACCGGGGAGCTGTTTTTT
J: TRBJ1-4; D: -; size: many; V: TRBV21-1; CDR3: CASSSRATNEKLFF; DNA: TGTGCCAGCAGCTCAAGGGCAACTAATGAAAAACTGTTTTTT
J: TRBJ1-2; D: -; size: few; V: TRBV20-1; CDR3: CSARDRDMSFPLYGYTF; DNA: TGCAGTGCTAGAGACCGGGACATGTCTTTTCCCCTCTATGGCTACACCTTC
J: TRBJ2-3; D: -; size: many; V: TRBV7-9; CDR3: CASSPRADTDTQYF; DNA: TGTGCCAGCAGCCCTCGGGCAGACACAGATACGCAGTATTTT
J: TRBJ1-2; D: -; size: few; V: TRBV7-9; CDR3: CASSFGTEYGYTF; DNA: TGTGCCAGCAGCTTTGGGACGGAGTATGGCTACACCTTC
J: TRBJ1-5; D: TRBD1; size: many; V: TRBV25-1; CDR3: CASSDGRQGSNQPQHF; DNA: TGTGCCAGCAGTGATGGGCGACAGGGTAGCAATCAGCCCCAGCATTTT
J: TRBJ1-1; D: -; size: -; V: TRBV2; CDR3: CASVGESSTEAFF; DNA: TGTGCCTCTGTGGGGGAAAGTAGCACTGAAGCTTTCTTT
J: TRBJ1-2; D: TRBD1; size: few; V: TRBV6-5; CDR3: CASRTRQGTNYGYTF; DNA: TGTGCCAGCAGGACTAGACAGGGAACGAACTATGGCTACACCTTC
J: TRBJ2-5; D: TRBD1; size: many; V: TRBV20-1; CDR3: CSARANKVKAGQGEETQYF; DNA: TGCAGTGCTAGGGCTAATAAGGTCAAAGCGGGACAGGGGGAAGAGACCCAGTACTTC